The clone carrying this T cell receptor beta chain was observed a few times. The CDR3 is 15 amino acids. CDR1 and CDR2 from the germline V gene are MNHEY and SVGEGT. V was pared by 2 bases and J by 1 base, with 10 bases between. The data were obtained in a study of blood T cell repertoires in COVID-19. As processed by the authors: Amplified reference gene primers provided the basis for estimating nucleated cell counts. The protocol was immunoSEQ multiplex PCR, while the TCRdb copy is restricted to in-frame clones and leaves out a portion. That table gives V, J and clone size, and the DNA gave D and trimming. This table holds about 140,000 clones, roughly 86% found once.

The rearrangement joins TRBV6-2 or TRBV6-3 to TRBJ2-3; maybe TRBD2 (5 bases). The sequence derives from a human donor in a cohort sampled during active COVID-19. Material: peripheral blood. CDR3 nucleotides: TGTGCCAGCAGTTACACGGGATTTGGCACAGATACGCAGTATTTT. It codes for CASSYTGFGTDTQYF.